Listed below are T cell receptor beta chains from one sample, sequenced in a study of blood T cell repertoires in COVID-19. The data were produced by immunoSEQ multiplex PCR, yet TCRdb's version contains in-frame clones alone and is incomplete. Of 25,000 or so clones listed, around 89% are singletons. Source material: peripheral blood. These receptors came from a man aged 65 to 85 with acute or convalescent COVID-19. CDR3s include the opening cysteine and the closing phenylalanine or tryptophan. A D gene is named only where the DNA matches it firmly. Size values are once, few and many counts, or a class for expanded clones, and some rows have none.

TRBV5-6	TRBJ2-1	TRBD2	NA	CASSSGGIEVKNEQFF	TGTGCCAGCAGCTCGGGGGGTATCGAGGTAAAGAATGAGCAGTTCTTC
TRBV6-5	TRBJ1-2	TRBD1	NA	CATSTGLSPGYTF	TGTGCCACGTCGACAGGGTTGTCCCCGGGCTACACCTTC
TRBV5-4	TRBJ1-6	NA	NA	CASSLERLNSPLHF	TGTGCCAGCAGCTTGGAACGGTTAAATTCACCCCTCCACTTT
TRBV5-1	TRBJ1-1	NA	few	CASSLLGDTEAFF	TGCGCCAGCAGCTTACTCGGGGACACTGAAGCTTTCTTT
TRBV12-5	TRBJ2-7	TRBD2	once	CASAPGLAVYEQYF	TGTGCTAGTGCGCCGGGACTAGCTGTCTACGAGCAGTACTTC
TRBV7-2	TRBJ1-1	NA	NA	CASSRSMADTEAFF	TGTGCCAGCAGCCGCTCCATGGCTGACACTGAAGCTTTCTTT
TRBV27	TRBJ2-3	NA	few	CATSFGTSTDTQYF	TGTGCCACCAGTTTCGGGACTAGCACAGATACGCAGTATTTT
TRBV28	TRBJ1-2	NA	NA	CASTETASYGYTF	TGTGCCAGCACTGAGACAGCCTCCTATGGCTACACCTTC
TRBV13	TRBJ2-7	NA	NA	CASSLDTGDSYEQYF	TGTGCCAGCAGCTTAGATACGGGGGACTCCTACGAGCAGTACTTC
TRBV12-3/TRBV12-4	TRBJ1-1	NA	NA	CASRRQENTEAFF	TGTGCCAGCAGGCGACAGGAGAACACTGAAGCTTTCTTT
TRBV5-6	TRBJ2-7	TRBD1	NA	CASSPDREQGDEQYF	TGTGCCAGCAGCCCGGACAGGGAACAAGGGGACGAGCAGTACTTC
TRBV14	TRBJ1-1	NA	NA	CASSQRQGFMNTEAFF	TGTGCCAGCAGCCAGAGGCAGGGGTTTATGAACACTGAAGCTTTCTTT
TRBV7-9	TRBJ2-4	TRBD1	NA	CASSSGQGKNIQYF	TGTGCCAGCAGCTCGGGACAGGGGAAAAACATTCAGTACTTC
TRBV7-9	TRBJ2-3	NA	NA	CASSLSVPTDTQYF	TGTGCCAGCAGCTTATCAGTCCCCACAGATACGCAGTATTTT
TRBV2	TRBJ1-3	TRBD1	NA	CASIGELGQVGNTIYF	TGTGCCAGCATCGGTGAACTCGGACAGGTCGGAAACACCATATATTTT
TRBV29-1	TRBJ1-2	NA	NA	CSVFRDTFYGYTF	TGCAGCGTGTTCCGGGACACTTTCTATGGCTACACCTTC
TRBV16	TRBJ1-4	NA	NA	CASSQGQLNEKLFF	TGTGCCAGCAGCCAAGGACAGTTAAATGAAAAACTGTTTTTT
TRBV14	TRBJ2-7	NA	NA	CASSQASRFKSYEQYF	TGTGCCAGCAGCCAAGCCTCCAGGTTCAAATCCTACGAGCAGTACTTC
TRBV6-2/TRBV6-3	TRBJ1-5	TRBD1	NA	CASSDRGEGNQPQHF	TGTGCCAGCAGCGACAGGGGGGAAGGCAATCAGCCCCAGCATTTT
TRBV19	TRBJ1-3	NA	NA	CASSISSSGNTIYF	TGTGCCAGTAGTATTTCGAGCTCTGGAAACACCATATATTTT
TRBV12-5	TRBJ1-5	TRBD1	NA	CASAWDRGQPQHF	TGTGCTAGTGCCTGGGACAGGGGGCAGCCCCAGCATTTT
TRBV21-1	TRBJ2-5	NA	NA	CASSNGRTGAMETQYF	TGTGCCAGCAGCAATGGAAGGACAGGGGCAATGGAGACCCAGTACTTC
TRBV6-5	TRBJ2-6	NA	NA	CASRSPGDGANVLTF	TGTGCCAGCAGGTCCCCGGGGGACGGGGCCAACGTCCTGACTTTC
TRBV27	TRBJ2-2	TRBD1	NA	CASTEDRGLTGELFF	TGTGCCAGCACCGAGGACAGGGGGCTGACCGGGGAGCTGTTTTTT
TRBV9	TRBJ2-1	NA	NA	CASSVAQDFYNEQFF	TGTGCCAGCAGCGTGGCCCAGGATTTCTACAATGAGCAGTTCTTC
TRBV2	TRBJ1-2	NA	NA	CASSEDRNYGYTF	TGTGCCAGCAGCGAGGACAGAAACTATGGCTACACCTTC
TRBV2	TRBJ2-5	TRBD2	NA	CASSWASGREETQYF	TGTGCCAGCTCTTGGGCTAGCGGGAGGGAAGAGACCCAGTACTTC
TRBV9	TRBJ1-1	TRBD1	once	CASSAGDRNTEAFF	TGTGCCAGCAGCGCCGGGGACAGGAACACTGAAGCTTTCTTT
TRBV7-9	TRBJ2-2	TRBD1	NA	CASSSGTVNTGELFF	TGTGCCAGCAGCTCCGGGACAGTGAACACCGGGGAGCTGTTTTTT
TRBV29-1	TRBJ2-1	NA	few	CSVEVGVTKQFF	TGCAGCGTTGAAGTCGGAGTTACTAAGCAGTTCTTC
TRBV25-1	TRBJ1-6	NA	NA	CASRDGYNSPLHF	TGTGCCAGCAGAGACGGGTATAATTCACCCCTCCACTTT
TRBV12-3/TRBV12-4	TRBJ1-5	NA	NA	CASSSGERPQHF	TGTGCCAGCAGTTCCGGTGAGAGGCCCCAGCATTTT
TRBV15	TRBJ1-4	NA	NA	CATSRIGTSTNEKLFF	TGTGCCACCAGCAGAATCGGGACTTCAACTAATGAAAAACTGTTTTTT
TRBV12-3/TRBV12-4	TRBJ1-2	NA	NA	CASSTGTSYGYTF	TGTGCCAGCAGCACGGGGACAAGCTATGGCTACACCTTC
TRBV19	TRBJ1-2	NA	NA	CASSKPVAGENYGYTF	TGTGCCAGTAGTAAACCTGTTGCAGGGGAGAACTATGGCTACACCTTC
TRBV19	TRBJ2-2	TRBD2	NA	CASSILAGDAGELFF	TGTGCCAGTAGTATTCTAGCGGGAGATGCCGGGGAGCTGTTTTTT
TRBV5-4	TRBJ1-3	NA	NA	CASSLDPDNSGNTIYF	TGTGCCAGCAGCTTGGACCCAGACAACTCTGGAAACACCATATATTTT
TRBV7-8	TRBJ1-2	TRBD1	once	CASSLGTGAAGYTF	TGTGCCAGCAGCTTGGGGACAGGGGCGGCGGGCTACACCTTC
TRBV7-9	TRBJ2-7	TRBD2	NA	CASSPRTSGHYEQYF	TGTGCCAGCAGCCCGCGGACTAGCGGACATTACGAGCAGTACTTC
TRBV27	TRBJ2-1	TRBD2	medium-sized	CASTPASGGRSYNEQFF	TGTGCCAGCACCCCCGCTTCTGGCGGGAGGTCCTACAATGAGCAGTTCTTC
TRBV7-2	TRBJ1-2	TRBD1	NA	CASSSGTGGRSRGYTF	TGTGCCAGCAGCTCTGGGACAGGGGGACGATCAAGGGGCTACACCTTC
TRBV12-3/TRBV12-4	TRBJ2-1	TRBD1	NA	CASSSTGPQFF	TGTGCCAGCAGTTCGACAGGGCCGCAGTTCTTC
TRBV7-9	TRBJ2-3	NA	NA	CASSLLTRTDTQYF	TGTGCCAGCAGCTTATTAACTAGGACAGATACGCAGTATTTT
TRBV4-1	TRBJ1-4	NA	NA	CASSLGGHKTNEKLFF	TGCGCCAGCAGCTTAGGGGGACACAAAACTAATGAAAAACTGTTTTTT
TRBV7-3	TRBJ2-2	NA	once	CASSPGGGITGELFF	TGTGCCAGCAGCCCCGGTGGGGGGATCACCGGGGAGCTGTTTTTT
TRBV6-2/TRBV6-3	TRBJ1-2	TRBD1	NA	CASSYLGQTNYGYTF	TGTGCCAGCAGTTACTTGGGACAGACTAACTATGGCTACACCTTC
TRBV7-9	TRBJ1-2	NA	NA	CASSLVSDYNGYTF	TGTGCCAGCAGCTTAGTGTCAGATTATAATGGCTACACCTTC
TRBV11-2	TRBJ2-2	NA	NA	CASSLVGHTGELFF	TGTGCCAGCAGCTTAGTGGGCCACACCGGGGAGCTGTTTTTT
TRBV2	TRBJ1-6	NA	NA	CASSLLETSYNSPLHF	TGTGCCAGCAGCTTATTAGAAACCTCGTATAATTCACCCCTCCACTTT
TRBV11-2	TRBJ2-2	NA	NA	CASSFAGETGELFF	TGTGCCAGCAGCTTCGCAGGGGAGACCGGGGAGCTGTTTTTT
TRBV19	TRBJ1-3	NA	NA	CASSIGPYSGNTIYF	TGTGCCAGTAGTATCGGTCCGTACTCTGGAAACACCATATATTTT
TRBV7-9	TRBJ2-5	NA	NA	CASSLTEETQYF	TGTGCCAGCAGCTTGACAGAAGAGACCCAGTACTTC
TRBV7-9	TRBJ1-1	NA	NA	CASSFNFDNTEAFF	TGTGCCAGCAGCTTTAACTTCGATAACACTGAAGCTTTCTTT
TRBV20-1	TRBJ1-5	NA	NA	CSASPVSGLGNQPQHF	TGCAGTGCTAGTCCCGTTTCAGGGTTGGGCAATCAGCCCCAGCATTTT